The rows below give T cell receptor beta chains drawn from one sample of a study of T cell changes during pregnancy in multiple sclerosis. Assay used: immunoSEQ multiplex PCR; TCRdb lists only in-frame clones, some missing. Seen here are tens of thousands of clones, 91% observed once, and the top ten hold around 2.7%. The sequences come from CD4+ T cells from peripheral blood mononuclear cells, collected in the third trimester of pregnancy. The receptors were gathered from a female donor in good health, enrolled as a control in a pregnancy study. Each CDR3 is given without its conserved first and last residue.

V | length | CDR3
TRBV27 | 12 | ASSLSYRDYGYT
TRBV19 | 11 | ASSGGISQPQH
TRBV28 | 10 | ASSLIQDEAF
TRBV7-2 | 10 | ASSQEGQGIF
TRBV28 | 11 | ASSFRTGLGYT
TRBV28 | 12 | ASSSPGDIETQY
TRBV27 | 12 | ASRIQGYTGELF
TRBV5-4 | 14 | ASSFSLTSYTGELF
TRBV27 | 14 | ASSSQTSGMSDTQY
TRBV12-5 | 13 | ASGPYRQSTGELF
TRBV2 | 15 | ASSLGLAGTYPYEQY
TRBV6-1 | 12 | ASRSDSGNTEAF
TRBV28 | 10 | ASSRGYYEQY
TRBV19 | 11 | ASSTPTSGEQF
TRBV5-8 | 14 | ASSFLAGGAGDEQF
TRBV15 | 16 | ATSRGRTGSGKNQPQH
TRBV27 | 13 | ASSLNLYGKNIQY
TRBV6-6 | 10 | ASSFRDKEAF
TRBV4-1 | 13 | ASSLSGGFYNEQF
TRBV9 | 11 | ASSTGEISPLH
TRBV10-3 | 11 | AISYSDRDEQY
TRBV18 | 13 | ASSPAGRGGNTIY
TRBV11-2 | 11 | ASSLGQASPLH
TRBV2 | 15 | ASKGFVIGRGKDGYT
TRBV5-4 | 13 | ASSLSHGNSDTQY
TRBV6-5 | 14 | ASSYESLAGPYEQY
TRBV5-1 | 11 | ASGPTAGGEQY
TRBV13 | 12 | ASNPTEGARVQY
TRBV5-1 | 16 | ASSPGLAGATSTDTQY
TRBV7-9 | 12 | ASSFLTGTTEAF
TRBV4-1 | 14 | ASSQEGGALFDTQY
TRBV5-6 | 11 | ASSSRVNEKLF
TRBV27 | 14 | ASSLAGDRGLREQY
TRBV7-2 | 13 | ASSLGDRRSYGYT
TRBV6-5 | 12 | ASSPGQYKETQY
TRBV2 | 13 | ASSDGTSGYNEQF
TRBV2 | 12 | ASSDASGAYTQY
TRBV6-5 | 13 | ASSYWGQGHYEQY
TRBV25-1 | 12 | ASSGYTGGTEAF
TRBV4-1 | 10 | ASSQAVRIQY
TRBV19 | 9 | ASSIARTIY
TRBV25-1 | 9 | ASRDRAEQY
TRBV27 | 13 | ASSLSGQGDSPLH
TRBV4-2 | 13 | ASSQTGATNEKLF
TRBV5-4 | 14 | ASSLRTYTGTDTQY
TRBV10-3 | 13 | AISESSSPNYGYT
TRBV7-3 | 15 | ASSSRFPQGSSYEQY
TRBV7-9 | 13 | ASSQSGRSHNEQF
TRBV27 | 13 | ASRQLAGELYEQY
TRBV12-2 | 14 | ASRLASGGNKNEQF
TRBV27 | 13 | ASSSLDRVQETQY
TRBV29-1 | 12 | SVETGRGAHEQF
TRBV13 | 16 | ASSKPGLEGYGANVLT
TRBV18 | 12 | ASSIAGGQETQY